Below, 14 T cell receptor beta chains from the same sample are listed, as sequenced in a study of blood T cell repertoires in COVID-19 (dated by TCRdb to 2020 to 2022). Libraries were prepared through the immunoSEQ multiplex PCR assay. TCRdb holds this immuneACCESS table with in-frame rearrangements only. Some clones are missing; in checked studies, unresolved V genes explain under half, and the rest has no known cause. Recorded for this sample are about 110,000 clones; 71% of them occurred a single time. 0.9% of the sample belongs to the ten largest clones. Specimen: peripheral blood. These receptors all stem from a human donor with acute or convalescent COVID-19. The donor label of this sample is uncertain.

V gene TRBV5-4 combines with J gene TRBJ2-2; unclear D gene. This CDR3 is 13 amino acids long. Trimming shortened V by 1 base and J by 7 bases, and 8 bases separated the two germline ends. Germline V CDR1 and CDR2: SGHNT, YYREEE (reference sequence). The CDR3 DNA is TGTGCCAGCAGCTTGATAGACATCGGGGAGCTGTTTTTT. Protein sequence: CASSLIDIGELFF.

This clone has a count of ten or more. This specimen includes other DNA sequences encoding the same CDR3. This chain uses TRBV6-5 with TRBJ1-2, with D possibly TRBD1 on 5 matching bases. V gave up 6 bases and J gave up 5 bases, with 10 bases separating them. The CDR3 has 12 amino acids. In germline, CDR1 is MNHEY, CDR2 SVGAGI. The CDR3 nucleotides are TGTGCCAGCAGGGAGGGGAGGTATGGCTACACCTTC. This sequence encodes CASREGRYGYTF.

The chain couples TRBV7-9 to TRBJ2-1, with 10 positions matching TRBD2. Trimming cost V 1 base and J 8 bases; bases outside gene matches: 8. Germline lookup yields CDR1 SEHNR and CDR2 FQNEAQ (reference sequence). The CDR3 spans 16 residues. The CDR3 nucleotides read TGTGCCAGCAGCTTAGTCTTTGGACTAGCGGTGGATGAGCAGTTCTTC. This sequence encodes CASSLVFGLAVDEQFF.

J is TRBJ1-2 and V is TRBV2, with 11 bases that match TRBD1. J lost 8 bases, V lost 7 bases, and 6 bases had no gene match. This CDR3 spans 13 amino acids. CDR1 is SNHLY, CDR2 FYNNEI, per germline. CDR3 amino acids: CASTLDRGQGYTF. CDR3 DNA sequence: TGTGCCAGCACTCTGGACAGGGGGCAGGGCTACACCTTC.

The chain combines TRBV7-2 with TRBJ2-7, with TRBD1 identical over 10 bases. This CDR3 is 15 amino acids long. V lost 5 bases, J lost 2 bases, and 6 bases stayed unmatched. CDR1 is SGHTA, CDR2 FQGNSA, per germline. The CDR3 DNA reads as TGTGCCAGCAGCCAGGGACAGGGGCCTACCTACGAGCAGTACTTC. The encoded protein is CASSQGQGPTYEQYF.

This clone turned up a few times. This chain connects TRBV5-4 to TRBJ1-2; D gene unclear. CDR3 length: 16 residues. Germline V gene sequence: CDR1 SGHNT, CDR2 YYREEE (reference sequence). V lost 0 bases and J lost 5, with 17 bases in between. The CDR3 region has the DNA TGTGCCAGCAGCTTGGGTTCTATGGGGAGGAATTATGGCTACACCTTC. Encoded protein: CASSLGSMGRNYGYTF.

The V call is TRBV7-2, the J call TRBJ1-1; the D gene is possibly TRBD1 (5 bases). Trimming removed 6 bases at V and 1 base at J, with 15 bases between. The CDR3 is 15 amino acids. Germline-derived CDR1 and CDR2 are SGHTA and FQGNSA. CDR3 sequence (DNA): TGTGCCAGCAGTTTCTCCCGGACACCGAACACTGAAGCTTTCTTT. Amino acid sequence: CASSFSRTPNTEAFF.

In DNA, the CDR3 is TGCAGTGCTAGTTCGCCAGGGAGGACCGGGGAGCTGTTTTTT. Amino acid sequence: CSASSPGRTGELFF. This chain links TRBV20-1 with TRBJ2-2; D is perhaps TRBD2 (6 bases). CDR1 DFQATT and CDR2 SNEGSKA come from the germline V gene (reference sequence). There are 14 residues in the CDR3. The V end was cut by 3 bases, the J end by 5 bases, with 13 bases between.

This clone was seen a single time. This chain connects TRBV5-1 to TRBJ1-6; TRBD1 might be the D (6 bases). The V gene lost 1 base and the J gene lost 3 bases, with 8 bases spanning the gap. In germline, CDR1 is SGHRS, CDR2 YFSETQ. This CDR3 spans 15 amino acids. CDR3 nucleotides: TGCGCCAGCAGCTTGACAGGGAACTATAATTCACCCCTCCACTTT. This sequence encodes CASSLTGNYNSPLHF.

This clone was observed a single time. The CDR3 sequence is CASSPGQGPDGYTF. DNA of the CDR3: TGTGCCAGCTCACCCGGACAGGGACCGGATGGCTACACCTTC. The chain carries TRBV18 and TRBJ1-2; TRBD1 aligns across 8 bases. The CDR3 sequence is 14 residues long. Per the germline V gene, CDR1 is KGHSH and CDR2 is LQKENI. Trimming removed 3 bases from V and 6 bases from J; junction bases left unmatched: 6. The variable domain in full, with the rest retrieved from reference TRBV18 and TRBJ1-2, is NAGVMQNPRHLVRRRGQEARLRCSPMKGHSHVYWYRQLPEEGLKFMVYLQKENIIDESGMPKERFSAEFPKEGPSILRIQQVVRGDSAAYFCASSPGQGPDGYTFGSGTRLTVV.

This chain joins TRBV4-1 and TRBJ1-2, with D perhaps matching TRBD1 (5 bases). With 1 base removed from V and 0 bases from J, the gap between germline ends came to 12 bases. The CDR3 contains 16 residues. Germline lookup yields CDR1 MGHRA and CDR2 YSYEKL. CDR3 nucleotides: TGCGCCAGCAGCCAAGTCCCAGGGACTTCTAACTATGGCTACACCTTC. It specifies CASSQVPGTSNYGYTF.

This chain connects TRBV3-1 (or the pseudogene TRBV3-2) to TRBJ1-1, with D tentatively TRBD1 (6 bases). Germline-derived CDR1 and CDR2 are LGHDT and YNNKEL (reference sequence). The V end was cut by 1 base, the J end by 7 bases, with 10 bases between. The CDR3 has 13 residues. CDR3 DNA sequence: TGTGCCAGCAGCCAAGCGGGCAGGGGTGAAGCTTTCTTT. It specifies CASSQAGRGEAFF.

Written as DNA, the CDR3 is TGTGCCAGCAGCGTAGAATCTAGCGGGGGGGCCCAAGAGACCCAGTACTTC. Protein: CASSVESSGGAQETQYF. The V call is TRBV9, the J call TRBJ2-5, with TRBD2 matching over 12 bases. The germline V gene encodes CDR1 SGDLS and CDR2 YYNGEE. With V trimmed by 0 bases and J by 1 base, 4 bases remained unmatched. This CDR3 is 17 amino acids long.

The sample holds a few counts of this clone. For the CDR3, the DNA is TGTGCCAGCTCACCAACCGGGACAGGGGTCTGGGAGACCCAGTACTTC. Protein sequence: CASSPTGTGVWETQYF. This rearrangement joins TRBV18 to TRBJ2-5; TRBD1 agrees at 10 bases. V was clipped by 2 bases and J by 5 bases; unmatched bases: 8. The CDR3 length is 16 residues. Germline V gene sequence: CDR1 KGHSH, CDR2 LQKENI.